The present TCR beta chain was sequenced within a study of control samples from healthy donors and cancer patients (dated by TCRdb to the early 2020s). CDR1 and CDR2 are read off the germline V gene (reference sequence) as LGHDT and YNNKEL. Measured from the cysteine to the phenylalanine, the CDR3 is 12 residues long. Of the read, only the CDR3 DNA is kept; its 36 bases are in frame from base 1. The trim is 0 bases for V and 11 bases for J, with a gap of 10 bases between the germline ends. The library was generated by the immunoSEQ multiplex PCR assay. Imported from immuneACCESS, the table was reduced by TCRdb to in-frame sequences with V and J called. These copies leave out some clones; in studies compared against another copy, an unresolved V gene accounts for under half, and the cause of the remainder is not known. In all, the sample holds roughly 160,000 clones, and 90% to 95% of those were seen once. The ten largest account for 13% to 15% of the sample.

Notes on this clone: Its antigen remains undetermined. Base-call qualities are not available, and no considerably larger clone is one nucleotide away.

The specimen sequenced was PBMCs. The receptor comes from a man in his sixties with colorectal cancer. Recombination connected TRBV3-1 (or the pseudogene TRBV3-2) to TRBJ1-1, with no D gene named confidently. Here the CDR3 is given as CASSQDSGWAFF. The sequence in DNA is TGTGCCAGCAGCCAAGATTCCGGTTGGGCTTTCTTT.